The 22 T cell receptor beta chains presented below share a single source sample, sequenced in a study of blood T cell repertoires in COVID-19. The assay was immunoSEQ multiplex PCR, and TCRdb's table has in-frame clones only and misses some. The profile shows about 180,000 clones, about 87% of them singletons. Input material: peripheral blood. The receptors here all came from a woman in her 30s with acute or convalescent COVID-19.

The chain is built from TRBV5-6 and TRBJ2-7; 9 bases align to TRBD2. The CDR3 covers 15 residues. J gave up 4 bases and V 4 bases, and 9 bases lay outside the gene matches. The germline CDR1 and CDR2 sequences are SGHDT and YYEEEE. The CDR3 sequence: CASSQLLAGNYEQYF. DNA of the CDR3: TGTGCCAGCAGCCAACTTCTAGCGGGAAATTACGAGCAGTACTTC.

This chain uses TRBV10-3 with TRBJ2-5, with TRBD2 identical over 13 bases. J gave up 5 bases and V 5 bases, and 8 bases lay outside the gene matches. CDR1 ENHRY and CDR2 SYGVKD come from the germline V gene. The CDR3 covers 16 residues. The CDR3 DNA reads TGTGCCATCAGTAACAGGACTAGCGGGAGTGCGGAGACCCAGTACTTC. It specifies CAISNRTSGSAETQYF.

This clone was recorded once. V is TRBV30 and J is TRBJ1-2; 9 bases fit TRBD1. CDR1 and CDR2 (germline): GTSNPN, SVGIG (reference sequence). Trimming cost V 5 bases and J 0 bases; bases outside gene matches: 7. This CDR3 is 15 amino acids long. The CDR3 here is CAWVRDRATNYGYTF. CDR3 bases: TGTGCCTGGGTCCGGGACAGGGCAACTAACTATGGCTACACCTTC.

The chain uses TRBV28 and TRBJ2-5, with 9 bases matching TRBD2. Germline CDR1 and CDR2: MDHEN and SYDVKM. CDR3 size: 15 residues. Trimming cost V 5 bases and J 4 bases; bases outside gene matches: 8. The DNA of the CDR3 is TGTGCCAGCAGTGTTGTAGCGGGAGCCCCAGAGACCCAGTACTTC. Translated: CASSVVAGAPETQYF.

The chain is built from TRBV5-6 and TRBJ2-2, with D uncertain. Per germline, CDR1 SGHDT and CDR2 YYEEEE. Trimming left V 1 base short and J 4 bases short, with 11 bases between. The CDR3 has 15 amino acids. Written as DNA, the CDR3 is TGTGCCAGCAGCTTGATGAGGCCCCGCACCGGGGAGCTGTTTTTT. This sequence encodes CASSLMRPRTGELFF. The complete variable domain, with remaining parts taken from reference TRBV5-6 and TRBJ2-2, reads DAGVTQSPTHLIKTRGQQVTLRCSPKSGHDTVSWYQQALGQGPQFIFQYYEEEERQRGNFPDRFSGHQFPNYSSELNVNALLLGDSALYLCASSLMRPRTGELFFGEGSRLTVL.

The chain recombines TRBV2 with TRBJ2-7, with 11 bases aligning to TRBD1. Germline lookup yields CDR1 SNHLY and CDR2 FYNNEI. Germline trimming cut 6 bases from V and 3 bases from J; bases unmatched to any gene: 4. CDR3 length: 14 residues. The CDR3 protein is CASRVGTGGYEQYF. In nucleotides, the CDR3 is TGTGCCAGCAGGGTCGGGACAGGGGGCTACGAGCAGTACTTC. Filled out from reference TRBV2 and TRBJ2-7, the complete variable domain reads EPEVTQTPSHQVTQMGQEVILRCVPISNHLYFYWYRQILGQKVEFLVSFYNNEISEKSEIFDDQFSVERPDGSNFTLKIRSTKLEDSAMYFCASRVGTGGYEQYFGPGTRLTVT.

The gene calls are TRBV5-1 and TRBJ2-7; D gene ambiguous. The CDR3 is 12 residues long. Germline V gene data show CDR1 as SGHRS and CDR2 as YFSETQ. Trimming shortened V by 5 bases and J by 0 bases, and 6 bases separated the two germline ends. CDR3 in DNA: TGCGCCAGCAGTCCATCCTCCTACGAGCAGTACTTC. Its protein product is CASSPSSYEQYF.

The chain is built from TRBV4-2 and TRBJ1-3; 7 nucleotides align to TRBD1. The V and J ends lost 1 base and 0 bases, in that order; junction bases with no gene match: 6. The CDR3 spans 17 residues. Germline loops: CDR1 LGHNA, CDR2 YNFKEQ. The CDR3 DNA reads as TGTGCCAGCAGCCAAGGTGTGGGGGACAGCTCTGGAAACACCATATATTTT. Its protein product is CASSQGVGDSSGNTIYF.

The gene calls are TRBV3-1 (or the pseudogene TRBV3-2) and TRBJ2-5, with 7 bases that match TRBD1. Germline V lookup: CDR1 LGHDT, CDR2 YNNKEL (reference sequence). The CDR3 totals 14 residues. The V and J ends lost 4 bases and 6 bases, in that order; junction bases with no gene match: 8. CDR3 residues: CASSPPGQRKTQYF. CDR3 nucleotide sequence: TGTGCCAGCAGCCCGCCGGGACAGAGGAAGACCCAGTACTTC.

The V gene is TRBV5-5, the J gene TRBJ2-7, with TRBD2 matching 8 bases. The germline V gene encodes CDR1 SGHKS and CDR2 YYEKEE (reference sequence). The CDR3 contains 14 residues. V lost 0 bases and J lost 4; bases outside the gene matches: 3. CDR3 DNA sequence: TGTGCCAGCAGCTTGGCGGGGGGGGAGTACGAGCAGTACTTC. Protein: CASSLAGGEYEQYF.

The V call is TRBV2, the J call TRBJ2-6; D unresolved. Germline CDR1 reads SNHLY; CDR2 reads FYNNEI. V dropped 9 bases and J dropped 4 bases, with 13 bases sitting between them. This CDR3 has 14 amino acids. CDR3 amino acids: CASQPIKGANVLTF. The CDR3 DNA sequence: TGTGCCAGTCAACCTATAAAGGGGGCCAACGTCCTGACTTTC.

The chain employs TRBV5-4 and TRBJ1-1; possible D gene TRBD1, 6 bases. The germline gives CDR1 SGHNT, CDR2 YYREEE (reference sequence). V was cut by 4 bases and J by 7 bases, with 11 bases left in between. This CDR3 region has 12 residues. The CDR3 loop is CASSRDKNEAFF. For the CDR3, the DNA is TGTGCCAGCAGCCGGGACAAGAATGAAGCTTTCTTT.

Turning to this clone: In the same sample, other DNA sequences code for this CDR3. The chain uses TRBV5-1 and TRBJ2-3; maybe TRBD2 (6 bases). CDR3 length: 11 residues. Deletions cut 5 bases from V and 6 bases from J, with 7 bases between. Germline V gene lookup returns CDR1 SGHRS and CDR2 YFSETQ. CDR3 residues: CASSLADTQYF. The CDR3 bases are TGCGCCAGCAGTCTAGCGGATACGCAGTATTTT.

The V call is TRBV9, the J call TRBJ1-2, with 10 bases lining up with TRBD1. V dropped 4 bases and J dropped 6; count of bases not matched to a gene: 9. Germline-derived CDR1 and CDR2 are SGDLS and YYNGEE. The CDR3 contains 15 residues. CDR3 amino acids: CASSPTPGTGDGYTF. Here the CDR3 DNA reads TGTGCCAGCAGCCCCACCCCCGGGACAGGGGATGGCTACACCTTC.

The table lists this clone with a count of one. J is TRBJ1-5 and V is TRBV18, with D possibly matching TRBD1 (5 bases). Germline values: CDR1 KGHSH, CDR2 LQKENI. CDR3 length: 14 residues. The V end was cut by 3 bases, the J end by 6 bases, with 12 bases between. The DNA of the CDR3 is TGTGCCAGCTCACCCGAGAACGGGGGTCAGCCCCAGCATTTT. It yields the protein CASSPENGGQPQHF.

The chain joins TRBV5-1 to TRBJ2-3; 8 bases are a match to TRBD2. The CDR3 loop spans 13 amino acids. Germline values: CDR1 SGHRS, CDR2 YFSETQ. Trimming removed 8 bases from V and 1 base from J; junction bases left unmatched: 3. CDR3 bases: TGCGCCAGTCGGACTAGCCGCACAGATACGCAGTATTTT. Translation: CASRTSRTDTQYF. Combining the CDR3 with reference TRBV5-1 and TRBJ2-3 gives the whole variable domain KAGVTQTPRYLIKTRGQQVTLSCSPISGHRSVSWYQQTPGQGLQFLFEYFSETQRNKGNFPGRFSGRQFSNSRSEMNVSTLELGDSALYLCASRTSRTDTQYFGPGTRLTVL.

CDR3 bases: TGCGCCAGCAGTCGGGACAGTTCAGGGTTATACAATGAGCAGTTCTTC. Protein product: CASSRDSSGLYNEQFF. This chain connects TRBV5-1 to TRBJ2-1, with 7 bases lining up with TRBD1. This CDR3 has 16 residues. The V and J ends lost 5 bases and 4 bases, in that order; junction bases with no gene match: 12. Germline loops: CDR1 SGHRS, CDR2 YFSETQ.

The table lists this clone with a few counts. This chain links TRBV11-2 with TRBJ1-2; D gene ambiguous. This CDR3 spans 12 amino acids. V lost 2 bases, J lost 3 bases, and 4 bases lay in between. CDR1 and CDR2 from the germline V gene are SGHAT and FQNNGV. This CDR3 is CASSLLDYGYTF. CDR3 DNA sequence: TGTGCCAGCAGCTTACTTGACTATGGCTACACCTTC. Full variable domain (missing parts from reference TRBV11-2 and TRBJ1-2): EAGVAQSPRYKIIEKRQSVAFWCNPISGHATLYWYQQILGQGPKLLIQFQNNGVVDDSQLPKDRFSAERLKGVDSTLKIQPAKLEDSAVYLCASSLLDYGYTFGSGTRLTVV.

This chain joins TRBV5-6 and TRBJ2-7, with no clear D. V shed 4 bases and J shed 0 bases, with 17 bases lying between them. Looked up from germline, CDR1 is SGHDT and CDR2 is YYEEEE. The CDR3 is 16 amino acids. The DNA of the CDR3 is TGTGCCAGCAGCCCCCGACTTGACTTAAGCTCCTACGAGCAGTACTTC. Protein sequence: CASSPRLDLSSYEQYF.

The chain couples TRBV3-1 (or the pseudogene TRBV3-2) to TRBJ1-3; maybe TRBD1 (5 bases). V was shortened by 1 base and J by 4 bases, with 11 bases between the two germline ends. This CDR3 has 15 amino acids. Germline loops: CDR1 LGHDT, CDR2 YNNKEL (reference sequence). CDR3 sequence reads: CASSQVGTLGNTIYF. Written as DNA, the CDR3 is TGTGCCAGCAGCCAAGTGGGGACTTTGGGAAACACCATATATTTT.

The chain combines TRBV27 with TRBJ2-4; possible D gene TRBD2, 5 bases. V shed 7 bases and J shed 9 bases, with 31 bases lying between them. Germline V lookup: CDR1 MNHEY, CDR2 SMNVEV (reference sequence). The CDR3 runs 18 residues. This chain's CDR3 is CASNRWVKLLKPGGIQYF. CDR3 nucleotides: TGTGCCAGCAACCGGTGGGTGAAGCTCTTAAAACCCGGAGGCATTCAGTACTTC.

Concerning this clone: The germline gene is not matched at one end of the junction; a read error may be the cause. This chain joins TRBV14 and TRBJ2-5, with 13 bases fitting TRBD2. CDR1 and CDR2 from the germline V gene are SGHDN and FVKESK. The CDR3 runs to 15 residues. Here the CDR3 DNA reads TGTGCCAGCAGTCAAGGACTAGCGGGAGTGGAGACCCAGTACTTC. This translates into CASSQGLAGVETQYF.